The TCR beta chain described here comes from a study of T cells in placental villitis. Describing the broader study: The study tested an allograft-versus-infection hypothesis by comparing placental TCR-beta repertoires in villitis of unknown etiology, unaffected controls matched for gestational age, and infectious villitis.

Using the immunoSEQ v4 bias-controlled multiplex PCR assay, run blinded to group allocation, TCR-beta CDR3 regions were amplified from genomic DNA. To estimate nucleated cell and T cell quantities per sample, reference gene primers were included together with the TCR-beta primers. Sequencing of the libraries was performed on an Illumina MiSeq with a 100-cycle paired-end protocol. In the paper's pipeline: The immunoSEQ Analyzer software was used to calculate diversity and richness, with richness measured by iChao1 and clonality based on Pielou evenness and Shannon diversity (range 0-1, where higher values mean less diversity). CDR3 amino acid sequences together with their V/J genes were searched in VDJdb for CMV, EBV and influenza A specificities using confidence 3 and substitution 2. The Morisita-Horn index was used to assess how much TCR-beta amino acid clonotypes overlapped between the villitis of unknown etiology, infectious villitis and control repertoires. This is the immuneACCESS table as TCRdb keeps it, with only in-frame sequences that have V and J called. A part of the clones is gone; compared with another copy, unresolved V genes explain less than half, and the rest is unexplained. V and J calls and clone size follow that table, whereas D and trimming were derived from the DNA. The sample table contains about 6,000 clones; only one count was recorded for around 80% of them. 8% to 10% of the sample is taken by the ten largest.

To note about this clone: The specificity of this receptor is unknown. Base qualities are not recorded, but no much larger clone differs from it by a single base.

Paper-wide results and their limitations: Bulk tissue sequencing could not distinguish helper, regulatory or cytotoxic T cells, nor maternal versus fetal T cells, and excluded gamma-delta receptors. CMV-specific clone frequencies were lower in villitis of unknown etiology than in infectious CMV cases (0.001 vs 0.011), and villitis of unknown etiology did not differ from controls on this measure. Paraffin blocks contained small amounts of decidua, so some captured T cells, especially in controls, may have been decidual rather than villous infiltrates.

The study included five infectious villitis placentae (four with confirmed cytomegalovirus and one with Toxoplasma gondii), and these placentae were not matched to the other groups. The mothers in the infectious villitis group were younger, carried smaller fetuses, and either delivered preterm or experienced intrauterine demise in two cases. After delivery, the placentae were collected and evaluated both grossly and histologically, and only then was archival tissue selected. Five 10-micron scrolls were cut from each FFPE block, and DNA was then isolated using the AllPrep DNA/RNA FFPE Tissue kit. NanoDrop was used to check DNA concentration and purity, and a Bioanalyzer was used to assess RNA quality. CDR3 length: 11 amino acids, cysteine to phenylalanine. Only the CDR3 DNA stays, 33 bases, in frame from base 1. The germline V gene (reference sequence) gives CDR1 as SEHNR and CDR2 as FQNEAQ. Trimming costs V 4 bases and J 3 bases, and their ends lie 4 bases apart.

The rearranged segments are TRBV7-9 and TRBJ2-7; no D segment can be confidently identified. The clonotype originates from a human patient with infectious villitis; the placental T cells may come from both mother and fetus. Sequenced material: placental tissue containing maternal and fetal cells. The nucleotide sequence reads TGTGCCAGCAGCTCTGTCTACGAGCAGTACTTC. Translated, this gives CASSSVYEQYF.